This T cell receptor (beta chain) originates from a study of T cells in Graves' hyperthyroidism and ophthalmopathy. Germline CDR1 reads WNHNN; CDR2 reads SYGVQD (reference sequence). The CDR3 spans 13 residues. V lost 0 bases, J lost 7 bases, and 7 bases lay in between. A word on this clonotype: What it binds is unknown.

Study-level findings and limits: Most expanded thyroid clonotypes above 0.001 recurred in blood. Classification by a 13 V-J model distinguished ophthalmopathy from stable hyperthyroidism.

Researchers barred patients who had uncontrolled infection, other autoimmune disease, pregnancy or lactation. Thyroid ultrasound and orbital computed tomography, with clinical symptoms and serum thyroxine and TRAb, informed diagnoses. What was amplified from RNA transcripts were TCR beta CDR3 regions. The primer set for the first-round RT-PCR of the TCR CDR3 was HTBI. Each CDR3 protein gets one entry after TCRdb re-called the multiplex PCR reads with MiXCR. This table holds about 660,000 distinct CDR3 sequences, about 45% found once. What was sequenced was peripheral blood or thyroid tissue (not recorded which). The chain employs TRBV10-1 and TRBJ1-3; D unresolved. This receptor was identified in an adult man with Graves' disease, either hyperthyroidism or ophthalmopathy (not recorded which). CDR3 bases: TGCGCCAGCAGTGAGTCGATTTCTAACACCATATATTTT. Amino acid sequence: CASSESISNTIYF.